One sample yielded the 22 T cell receptor beta chains listed below, sequenced in a study of cytomegalovirus exposure and HLA in healthy donors. Primers included in the PCR were 60 Vbeta and 13 Jbeta primers. Assay used: immunoSEQ multiplex PCR; TCRdb lists only in-frame clones, some missing. The sample gives under 200,000 clones, about 82% of which show up once; around 6.7% is in the top ten. Sequencing was carried out using PBMCs. The receptors were gathered from a woman aged 25 to 39 in good health and CMV-seropositive.

This chain connects TRBV5-1 to TRBJ2-5; 16 positions agree with TRBD2. V shed 7 bases and J 2 bases; nucleotides not matched to a gene: 8. The CDR3 has 17 residues. Germline-derived CDR1 and CDR2 are SGHRS and YFSETQ. CDR3 coding DNA: TGCGCCAGCGGGCCGGGACTAGCGGGGGGGAGACAAGAGACCCAGTACTTC. Protein: CASGPGLAGGRQETQYF. Looking up the rest from reference TRBV5-1 and TRBJ2-5 gives the full variable domain: KAGVTQTPRYLIKTRGQQVTLSCSPISGHRSVSWYQQTPGQGLQFLFEYFSETQRNKGNFPGRFSGRQFSNSRSEMNVSTLELGDSALYLCASGPGLAGGRQETQYFGPGTRLLVL.

V and J are TRBV6-6 and TRBJ2-7, with D possibly TRBD1 on 7 matching bases. In germline, CDR1 is MNHNY, CDR2 SVGAGI (reference sequence). V was pared by 6 bases and J by 3 bases, with 18 bases between. The CDR3 consists of 15 residues. CDR3 DNA sequence: TGTGCCAGCAGCTGGGGCGGGGACAGACTCTACGAGCAGTACTTC. It encodes CASSWGGDRLYEQYF.

The genes are TRBV25-1 and TRBJ2-4; D is unclear. V lost 4 bases, J lost 7 bases, and 5 bases lay in between. The CDR3 is 11 amino acids. The germline V gene has CDR1 MGHDK and CDR2 SYGVNS. This chain's CDR3 is CASSAENIQYF. Here the CDR3 DNA reads TGTGCCAGCAGTGCGGAGAACATTCAGTACTTC. The variable domain in full, completed from reference TRBV25-1 and TRBJ2-4, reads EADIYQTPRYLVIGTGKKITLECSQTMGHDKMYWYQQDPGMELHLIHYSYGVNSTEKGDLSSESTVSRIRTEHFPLTLESARPSHTSQYLCASSAENIQYFGAGTRLSVL.

This chain connects TRBV7-9 to TRBJ1-2; 9 bases map to TRBD1. The CDR3 runs to 15 residues. The ends lost 2 bases at V and 8 bases at J; junction bases unmatched: 9. Germline values: CDR1 SEHNR, CDR2 FQNEAQ (reference sequence). For the CDR3, the DNA is TGTGCCAGCAGCTTATCCCGGGACAGGGTGCGCGGCTACACCTTC. The encoded protein is CASSLSRDRVRGYTF.

The chain joins TRBV6-1 to TRBJ2-6; D is possibly TRBD2 (7 bases). The CDR3 totals 16 residues. Trimming left V 4 bases short and J 2 bases short, with 12 bases between. Germline V gene lookup returns CDR1 MNHNS and CDR2 SASEGT. The CDR3 is CASSGKGGAGANVLTF. The CDR3 nucleotides read TGTGCCAGCAGTGGAAAAGGGGGGGCTGGGGCCAACGTCCTGACTTTC.

About this clone itself: The same CDR3 arises from other DNA sequences in this sample as well. The rearrangement links TRBV6-5 to TRBJ2-6, with unresolved D. Trimming removed 5 bases at V and 0 bases at J, with 8 bases between. The germline V gene has CDR1 MNHEY and CDR2 SVGAGI. CDR3 length equals 15 residues. This chain's CDR3 is CASSKQPSGANVLTF. The CDR3 coding sequence is TGTGCCAGCAGTAAACAGCCCTCTGGGGCCAACGTCCTGACTTTC.

The table lists this clone with a few counts. The chain recombines TRBV14 with TRBJ2-3; 11 nucleotides align to TRBD2. Germline V gives CDR1 SGHDN, CDR2 FVKESK. The CDR3 is made up of 17 amino acids. V shed 1 base, J shed 3 bases, and the junction held 6 bases outside the gene matches. DNA for the CDR3: TGTGCCAGCAGCCAAGTCGGGACTAGCGGATTTACAGATACGCAGTATTTT. It yields the protein CASSQVGTSGFTDTQYF.

This clone was observed a handful of times. V gene TRBV5-1 combines with J gene TRBJ2-3; TRBD2 might be the D (6 bases). The CDR3 is 14 amino acids. Germline loops: CDR1 SGHRS, CDR2 YFSETQ. V lost 6 bases to trimming and J lost 3 bases, with 14 bases between them. CDR3 sequence (DNA): TGCGCCAGCATGATAGGCGGGGTTACAGATACGCAGTATTTT. This encodes CASMIGGVTDTQYF.

This rearrangement joins TRBV11-2 to TRBJ2-7; 8 nucleotides agree with TRBD2. The V gene end was trimmed by 4 bases and the J gene end by 3 bases; junction bases not matched to a gene: 5. The CDR3 covers 14 residues. Per the germline V gene, CDR1 is SGHAT and CDR2 is FQNNGV. In nucleotides, the CDR3 is TGTGCCAGCAGCTACACTAGCGGAAACTACGAGCAGTACTTC. This translates into CASSYTSGNYEQYF.

This clone was seen just once. This chain connects TRBV15 to TRBJ1-5, with TRBD1 matching over 8 bases. Trimming removed 4 bases from V and 3 bases from J; junction bases left unmatched: 8. CDR3 length equals 16 residues. CDR1 and CDR2 (germline): LNHNV, YYDKDF (reference sequence). CDR3 amino acids: CATSITGTGYNQPQHF. For the CDR3, the DNA is TGTGCCACCAGCATCACCGGGACAGGTTACAATCAGCCCCAGCATTTT.

The gene calls are TRBV18 and TRBJ1-5, with 7 bases matching TRBD1. Germline lookup yields CDR1 KGHSH and CDR2 LQKENI. The CDR3 is 13 residues long. V lost 1 base and J lost 7; bases outside the gene matches: 1. In DNA form, the CDR3 reads TGTGCCAGCTCACCACTAGGGGGCCAGCCCCAGCATTTT. This gives the protein CASSPLGGQPQHF.

The rearrangement uses TRBV28 and TRBJ1-6; D not resolved. This CDR3 contains 15 residues. Trimming left V 7 bases short and J 0 bases short, with 10 bases between. CDR1 and CDR2 from the germline V gene are MDHEN and SYDVKM. CDR3 DNA: TGTGCCAGCACCTTGGCGGGCTCCTATAATTCACCCCTCCACTTT. Translation: CASTLAGSYNSPLHF.

The chain joins TRBV15 to TRBJ1-3; TRBD1 matches 7 bases. Germline V gene data show CDR1 as LNHNV and CDR2 as YYDKDF (reference sequence). The trim removed 8 bases at V and 2 bases at J, leaving 6 bases unmatched. The CDR3 is made up of 14 amino acids. The CDR3 here is CATSQGGPGNTIYF. The CDR3 coding sequence is TGTGCCACCTCCCAGGGGGGCCCTGGAAACACCATATATTTT.

This chain joins TRBV9 and TRBJ2-5; 8 bases agree with TRBD2. The CDR3 spans 15 residues. V lost 1 base and J lost 1; bases outside the gene matches: 3. Germline V gives CDR1 SGDLS, CDR2 YYNGEE. This CDR3 is CASSVMLAGQETQYF. CDR3 nucleotide sequence: TGTGCCAGCAGCGTAATGCTAGCGGGCCAAGAGACCCAGTACTTC.

This clone has more than one count but fewer than ten. The chain joins TRBV6-6 to TRBJ1-2; D gene unclear. The CDR3 loop spans 12 amino acids. Trimming stripped 6 bases from V and 5 bases from J, with 10 bases between. Germline V lookup: CDR1 MNHNY, CDR2 SVGAGI (reference sequence). This CDR3 is CASSPTAYGYTF. In DNA, the CDR3 is TGTGCCAGCAGCCCGACTGCGTATGGCTACACCTTC.

Worth noting for this clone: This specimen includes other DNA sequences encoding the same CDR3. V and J are TRBV29-1 and TRBJ2-1, with D possibly matching TRBD2 (5 bases). Germline assignment: CDR1 SQVTM and CDR2 ANQGSEA. V gave up 3 bases and J gave up 4 bases, with 7 bases separating them. There are 12 residues in the CDR3. The CDR3 loop reads CSVDGGYNEQFF. The CDR3 region has the DNA TGCAGCGTTGACGGCGGGTACAATGAGCAGTTCTTC.

This rearrangement joins TRBV9 to TRBJ1-4; the match to TRBD1 covers 7 bases. CDR1 and CDR2 (germline): SGDLS, YYNGEE. The V and J ends lost 0 bases and 6 bases, in that order; junction bases with no gene match: 5. The CDR3 consists of 15 residues. CDR3 sequence: CASSVETGNYEKLFF. As DNA, the CDR3 is TGTGCCAGCAGCGTAGAGACAGGGAATTATGAAAAACTGTTTTTT.

The V call is TRBV15, the J call TRBJ1-1, with D maybe TRBD1 (5 bases). Trimming stripped 3 bases from V and 5 bases from J, with 10 bases between. Germline CDR1 and CDR2: LNHNV and YYDKDF (reference sequence). This CDR3 spans 13 amino acids. This chain's CDR3 is CATSRTALTEAFF. DNA of the CDR3: TGTGCCACCAGCAGGACAGCCCTAACTGAAGCTTTCTTT.

The CDR3 DNA reads as TGTGCCAGCAGCCCTGGTCCCAGGTCAACTCGAGATACGCAGTATTTT. This codes for CASSPGPRSTRDTQYF. The chain uses TRBV7-9 and TRBJ2-3; D is ambiguous. Germline V gene sequence: CDR1 SEHNR, CDR2 FQNEAQ (reference sequence). V was clipped by 5 bases and J by 5 bases, with 20 bases between them. The CDR3 length is 16 residues.

As regards this clone: This CDR3 is also generated by other DNA sequences in the sample. The V and J genes are TRBV9 and TRBJ1-1, with 8 bases lining up with TRBD1. V trimming: 0 bases; J trimming: 2 bases; junction bases outside the gene matches: 6. This CDR3 is 16 amino acids long. Germline CDR1 is SGDLS and CDR2 is YYNGEE. The CDR3 DNA reads as TGTGCCAGCAGCGTAGGGGCAGGGGGCCGTAACACTGAAGCTTTCTTT. It codes for CASSVGAGGRNTEAFF.

This clone was counted a few times. The chain employs TRBV15 and TRBJ2-1, with 9 bases identical to TRBD2. Losses at the gene ends were 1 base for V and 6 bases for J; bases not matched to a gene: 10. CDR1 and CDR2 (germline): LNHNV, YYDKDF (reference sequence). The CDR3 consists of 17 residues. The CDR3: CATSRVRLAGGPNEQFF. The CDR3 bases are TGTGCCACCAGCAGAGTTAGATTGGCGGGGGGGCCCAATGAGCAGTTCTTC.

The CDR3 DNA follows: TGCGCCAGCAGACCGCTTCCGGGACAGGGGATTGGAGGCTACACCTTC. Residues: CASRPLPGQGIGGYTF. The chain is built from TRBV5-1 and TRBJ1-2, with TRBD1 identical over 10 bases. The CDR3 totals 16 residues. In germline, CDR1 is SGHRS, CDR2 YFSETQ. V lost 5 bases to trimming and J lost 8 bases; unmatched junction nucleotides: 15.